A selection of T cell receptor beta chains follows, all from one sample in a study of T cells after yellow fever vaccination. From the 5' RACE reads, TCRdb called clonotypes with MiXCR, one entry per CDR3 protein. The sample carries 550,000 to 750,000 distinct CDR3 sequences, roughly 13% recorded once. This specimen was PBMCs, taken on the day of the yellow fever booster vaccination. The receptors here all came from a young man who received the YFV17D yellow fever vaccine. Both conserved end residues are part of each CDR3. The order of the fields is V gene, clone size, J gene, D gene, CDR3 DNA, CDR3 protein. The D gene is left open where the match is weak. Size is stated for part of the rows, as once, few or many counts, or as a class when the clone is expanded.

>TRBV7-2|.|TRBJ2-3|.
TGTGCCAGCAGCTCCTCGGGCGGCAGCCCCACAGATACGCAGTATTTT
CASSSSGGSPTDTQYF
>TRBV19|.|TRBJ2-3|.
TGTGCCAGCTCAGAGGGGATCGCAGATACGCAGTATTTT
CASSEGIADTQYF
>TRBV12-3/TRBV12-4|.|TRBJ2-7|.
TGTGCCAGCAAATTAGAGGTGAGCTCCTACGAGCAGTACTTC
CASKLEVSSYEQYF
>TRBV11-2|many|TRBJ2-7|.
TGTGCCAGCAGCTTAGGAGTTGGGGGTTTGGGCTACGAGCAGTACTTC
CASSLGVGGLGYEQYF
>TRBV20-1|few|TRBJ1-5|TRBD1
TGCTGCGCTAGGGGACAGGGGGCGTATTGGGGTTGGCCCCAGCATTTT
CCARGQGAYWGWPQHF
>TRBV14|.|TRBJ2-2|.
TGTGCCAGCAGCCCGAAGAGGGGATCCGCCGGGGAGCTGTTTTTT
CASSPKRGSAGELFF
>TRBV27|few|TRBJ2-7|.
TGTGCCAGCAGTTTAGAGTTTGACTCCGTAGGGGCCTACGAGCAGTACTTC
CASSLEFDSVGAYEQYF
>TRBV7-2|.|TRBJ1-3|.
TGTGCCAGCAGCTTAGATCCCGTAAACACCATATATTTT
CASSLDPVNTIYF
>TRBV23-1|.|TRBJ1-6|.
TGCGCCAGCAGTCAATCGCCCGACATTTGGTCACCCCTCCACTTT
CASSQSPDIWSPLHF
>TRBV12-3/TRBV12-4|few|TRBJ2-2|.
TGTGCCAGCAGTTTTGGCGGCAGAGGAATGGGGGAGCTGTTTTTT
CASSFGGRGMGELFF
>TRBV23-1|few|TRBJ2-7|TRBD2
TGCGCCAGCAGCCTCAAACTAGCGGGAGGTTACGAGCAGTACTTC
CASSLKLAGGYEQYF
>TRBV20-1|.|TRBJ1-2|.
TGCAGTGCTGCCCGGGTGGGTAGCTATGGCTACACCTTC
CSAARVGSYGYTF
>TRBV29-1|few|TRBJ2-1|TRBD1
TGCAGCGTTCCTGGGAAACCGGGACAGGGGGGTGGGGAGCAGTTCTTC
CSVPGKPGQGGGEQFF
>TRBV10-3|.|TRBJ2-1|.
TGTGCCAGTTCCAGAGAGGGTAGGGCTAACAATGAGCAGTTCTTC
CASSREGRANNEQFF
>TRBV12-3/TRBV12-4|.|TRBJ1-1|TRBD1
TGTGCCAGCAGGCCGGCCGGGACAGTGGACACTGAAGCTTTCTTT
CASRPAGTVDTEAFF
>TRBV7-9|.|TRBJ2-2|.
TGTGCCAGCAGCCGCCGGGACACCAACACCGGGGAGCTGTTTTTT
CASSRRDTNTGELFF
>TRBV29-1|.|TRBJ2-5|TRBD1
TGCAGCGCCCTCTCCCGGACAGGGCAGACCCAGTACTTC
CSALSRTGQTQYF
>TRBV6-5|.|TRBJ2-2|.
TGTGCCAGCAGTTCTCGGACAAACGGGGAGCTGTTTTTT
CASSSRTNGELFF
>TRBV28|.|TRBJ1-3|TRBD1
TGTGCCAGCAGGATGGACAGGGGAACTGGAAACACCATATATTTT
CASRMDRGTGNTIYF
>TRBV7-3|few|TRBJ2-1|TRBD2
TGTGCCAGCAGCTTAACTAGCGGGAGGGCCGGTGAGCAGTTCTTC
CASSLTSGRAGEQFF
>TRBV4-3|few|TRBJ2-2|TRBD1
TGCGCCAGCAGCCGAGCTCAACCGGGACAGGGGGCTGGAGGGAAGCTGTTTTTT
CASSRAQPGQGAGGKLFF
>TRBV20-1|many|TRBJ1-5|.
TGCAGTGCTAGTCCCCCGGGGCCTGGGCAGCCCCAGCATTTT
CSASPPGPGQPQHF
>TRBV7-2|.|TRBJ2-7|TRBD2
TGTGCCAGCAGTTTCCTGGGACTAGCGGGACACGAGCAGTACTTC
CASSFLGLAGHEQYF
>TRBV20-1|few|TRBJ2-1|.
TGCAGTGCTAAGAGGGAGGTCTACAATGAGCAGTTCTTC
CSAKREVYNEQFF
>TRBV7-9|many|TRBJ2-7|.
TGTGCCAGCAGCTTAGCAGGAGCAGATTACGAGCAGTACTTC
CASSLAGADYEQYF
>TRBV6-5|few|TRBJ2-5|.
TGTGCCAGCAGTTACGAGCCAGGACAAGAGACCCAGTACTTC
CASSYEPGQETQYF
>TRBV12-3/TRBV12-4|.|TRBJ2-7|TRBD1
TGTGCCAGCAGACGCCAGACAGGGAACTACGAGCAGTACTTC
CASRRQTGNYEQYF
>TRBV27|.|TRBJ1-1|.
TGTGCCAGCAGTTTAAATTCGTGGGAGGACACTGAAGCTTTCTTT
CASSLNSWEDTEAFF
>TRBV12-3/TRBV12-4|many|TRBJ2-5|.
TGTGCCAGCAGTTGGGGGGCTGTGGAGACCCAGTACTTC
CASSWGAVETQYF
>TRBV6-1|.|TRBJ1-5|.
TGTGCCAGCAGCCCCAGGGAGGGCGGCGATCAGCCCCAGCATTTT
CASSPREGGDQPQHF
>TRBV6-1|few|TRBJ2-1|.
TGTGCCAGCAGTCAGCTGATCAGCTCCTACAATGAGCAGTTCTTC
CASSQLISSYNEQFF
>TRBV28|.|TRBJ2-7|.
TGTGCCAGCAGTGAGGGGGTGAACTACGAGCAGTACTTC
CASSEGVNYEQYF
>TRBV30|.|TRBJ2-3|.
TGTGCCTCCCTCGGCTCCTGGGGCACAGATACGCAGTATTTT
CASLGSWGTDTQYF
>TRBV27|few|TRBJ1-5|TRBD1
TGTGCCAGCAGACGTACAGGGGGCGCGGGCCAGCCCCAGCATTTT
CASRRTGGAGQPQHF
>TRBV6-6|few|TRBJ1-1|.
TGTGCCAGCAGTGCAGGACAGAGTGAAGCTTTCTTT
CASSAGQSEAFF
>TRBV4-3|few|TRBJ2-5|.
TGCGCCAGCAGCCCAGGGGTTGGCCTAGCGGTCCAAGAGACCCAGTACTTC
CASSPGVGLAVQETQYF
>TRBV7-8|few|TRBJ2-3|TRBD2
TGTGCCAGCAGCGTAGGCCCTGGACTAGACCTCACAGATACGCAGTATTTT
CASSVGPGLDLTDTQYF